Sequencing of this T cell receptor beta chain was carried out in a study of T cell changes during pregnancy in multiple sclerosis. Germline V lookup: CDR1 MNHEY, CDR2 SVGAGI. The V gene lost 0 bases and the J gene lost 2 bases, with 8 bases spanning the gap. There are 14 residues in the CDR3. Sequencing was performed with immunoSEQ multiplex PCR; in TCRdb, only in-frame clones are kept and a portion is missing. The table has about 75,000 clones, around 94% seen once; the top ten hold less than 0.15%. Source: CD4+ T cells from peripheral blood mononuclear cells, taken after pregnancy. The J gene is TRBJ2-7, the V gene TRBV6-5, with D possibly matching TRBD2 (6 bases). This sequence originates from a female donor with multiple sclerosis, enrolled in a pregnancy study. The CDR3 is CASSYSGTPYEQYF. The CDR3 DNA reads as TGTGCCAGCAGTTACTCCGGGACTCCCTACGAGCAGTACTTC.